This T cell receptor (beta chain) derives from a study of shared clonotypes between healthy human individuals. The study's findings and limits: In contrast to clonotypes shared by all four donors, non-shared clonotypes had lower generation probabilities. Since donors were few, the genetic and exposure-history diversity represented was limited.

CD4+ cells underwent separation, giving CD45RA+ naive and CD45RA-negative memory subsets. Details on this clone: Its antigen is currently unknown.

This CDR3 comprises 15 residues. Per germline, CDR1 LNHDA and CDR2 SQIVND (reference sequence). With V trimmed by 6 bases and J by 0 bases, 7 bases remained unmatched. A deep-level run was used for the assay. Measured with immunoSEQ multiplex PCR; TCRdb has only the in-frame clones, and not every one. Of some 1 million clones in the sample, about 75% were seen once. The gene calls are TRBV19 and TRBJ1-2; 7 bases map to TRBD1. The clonotype originates from a man aged 18 to 30 in good health. The source material was memory CD4+ T cells sorted from blood. Subset given: CD45RA-negative fraction. CDR3 nucleotide sequence: TGTGCCAGTAGCTGGCGGGACAGAACTAACTATGGCTACACCTTC. This encodes CASSWRDRTNYGYTF. Supplemented by reference TRBV19 and TRBJ1-2, the full variable domain reads DGGITQSPKYLFRKEGQNVTLSCEQNLNHDAMYWYRQDPGQGLRLIYYSQIVNDFQKGDIAEGYSVSREKKESFPLTVTSAQKNPTAFYLCASSWRDRTNYGYTFGSGTRLTVV.